The TCR beta chain under discussion was sequenced for a study of blood T cell repertoires in COVID-19. Across the whole study: Specimens from acute and convalescent COVID-19 originated in the United States, Italy and Spain.

Produced via immunoSEQ multiplex PCR; TCRdb's table is partial and in-frame only. The data hold 150,000 to 200,000 clones, with 83% observed a single time. CDR3 length: 20 residues. V was clipped by 2 bases and J by 3 bases; unmatched bases: 12. Germline V gene lookup returns CDR1 MNHEY and CDR2 SMNVEV (reference sequence). This sequence was found in a woman in her 70s who had recovered from COVID-19. The chain carries TRBV27 and TRBJ2-1, with TRBD2 identical over 14 bases. The specimen was peripheral blood. The CDR3 DNA sequence: TGTGCCAGCAGTTTACTGGGTTTAGGAGGGACTAGCGGGAGCTACAATGAGCAGTTCTTC. Its translation is CASSLLGLGGTSGSYNEQFF.